This T cell receptor beta chain was sequenced for a study of yellow fever vaccine responses in identical twins. TCRdb redid the calling of the RT-PCR reads with MiXCR, one entry per CDR3 protein. The sample has about 21,000 distinct CDR3 sequences; 60% to 85% are singletons. Regarding the study as a whole: Twins' vaccine T cell responses were reported to seem partly convergent and partly personalized.

The CDR3 sequence is 15 residues long. Trimming removed 5 bases from V and 6 bases from J, with 17 bases in between. Germline V gene sequence: CDR1 MNHNS, CDR2 SASEGT. A word on this clonotype: Antigen specificity is unknown.

The gene calls are TRBV6-1 and TRBJ1-5, with no clear D. The sequencing used T cells from blood (PBMCs), unsorted or a sorted subset (not recorded which), collected before or after yellow fever vaccination (not recorded which). This TCR came from a woman aged 18 to 35 who received the yellow fever vaccine. CDR3 loop: CASSQWTSTGQPQHF. The CDR3 DNA is TGTGCCAGCAGTCAATGGACCTCGACGGGTCAGCCCCAGCATTTT.